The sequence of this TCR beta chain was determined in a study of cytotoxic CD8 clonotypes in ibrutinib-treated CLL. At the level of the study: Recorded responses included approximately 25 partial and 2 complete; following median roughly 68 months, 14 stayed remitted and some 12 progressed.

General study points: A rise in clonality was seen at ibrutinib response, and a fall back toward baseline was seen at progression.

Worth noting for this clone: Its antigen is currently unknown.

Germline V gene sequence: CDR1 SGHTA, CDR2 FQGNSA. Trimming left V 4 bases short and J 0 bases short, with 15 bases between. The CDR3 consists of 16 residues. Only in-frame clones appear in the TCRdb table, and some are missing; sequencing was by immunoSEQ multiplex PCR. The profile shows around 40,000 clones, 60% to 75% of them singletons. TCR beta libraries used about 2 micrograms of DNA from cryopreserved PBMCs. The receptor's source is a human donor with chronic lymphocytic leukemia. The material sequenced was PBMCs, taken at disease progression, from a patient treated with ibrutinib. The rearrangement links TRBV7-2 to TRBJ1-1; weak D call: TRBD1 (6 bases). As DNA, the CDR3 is TGTGCCAGCAGCTCTCTAGGGGGGAGGGTGAACACTGAAGCTTTCTTT. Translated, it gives CASSSLGGRVNTEAFF.